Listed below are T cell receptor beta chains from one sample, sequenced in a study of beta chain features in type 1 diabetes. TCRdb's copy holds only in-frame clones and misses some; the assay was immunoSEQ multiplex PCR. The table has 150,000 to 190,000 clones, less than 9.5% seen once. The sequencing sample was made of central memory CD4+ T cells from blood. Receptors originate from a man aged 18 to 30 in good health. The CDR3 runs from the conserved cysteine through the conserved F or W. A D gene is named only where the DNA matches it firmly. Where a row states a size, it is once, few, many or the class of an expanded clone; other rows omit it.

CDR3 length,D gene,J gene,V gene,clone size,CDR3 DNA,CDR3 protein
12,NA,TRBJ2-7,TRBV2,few,TGTGCCAGCAGTGAGGCAGGGGCCGAGCAGTACTTC,CASSEAGAEQYF
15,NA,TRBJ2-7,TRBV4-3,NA,TGCGCCAGCAGCCAATTGACCAGGGGCCGGGACGAGCAGTACTTC,CASSQLTRGRDEQYF
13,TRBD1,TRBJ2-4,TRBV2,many,TGTGCCAGCAACGGACAGGGGAAGGACATTCAGTACTTC,CASNGQGKDIQYF
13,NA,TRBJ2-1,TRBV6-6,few,TGTGCCAGCTCTGGGCGCATGATCGATGAGCAGTTCTTC,CASSGRMIDEQFF
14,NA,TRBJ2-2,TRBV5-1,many,TGCGCCAGCAGCTCACCGGCGAACACCGGGGAGCTGTTTTTT,CASSSPANTGELFF
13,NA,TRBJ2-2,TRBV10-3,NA,TGTGCCATCGACACCTCGAACACCGGGGAGCTGTTTTTT,CAIDTSNTGELFF
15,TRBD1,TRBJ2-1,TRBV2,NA,TGTGCCAGCAGTGGGGACAGGAGCTCCTACAATGAGCAGTTCTTC,CASSGDRSSYNEQFF
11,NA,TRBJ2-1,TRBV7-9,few,TGTGCCAGCAGCAGCATGAATGAGCAGTTCTTC,CASSSMNEQFF
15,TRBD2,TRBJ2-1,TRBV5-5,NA,TGTGCCAGCAGCCGGACTAGCGGGGACTACAATGAGCAGTTCTTC,CASSRTSGDYNEQFF
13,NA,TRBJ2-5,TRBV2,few,TGTGCCAGCAGTGGACAGACACAAGAGACCCAGTACTTC,CASSGQTQETQYF
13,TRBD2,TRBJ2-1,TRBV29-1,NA,TGCAGCGTTGCCGGGGGGGCCATCAATGAGCAGTTCTTC,CSVAGGAINEQFF
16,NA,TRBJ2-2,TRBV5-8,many,TGTGCCAGCAGCTTGGTCGCGGGACCTAACACCGGGGAGCTGTTTTTT,CASSLVAGPNTGELFF
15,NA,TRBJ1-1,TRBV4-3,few,TGCGCCAGCAGCCAAGATAGACAGGCCAACACTGAAGCTTTCTTT,CASSQDRQANTEAFF
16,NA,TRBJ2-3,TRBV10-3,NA,TGTGCCATCAGTGAGAACATTGGGGGGAGGAGAGATACGCAGTATTTT,CAISENIGGRRDTQYF
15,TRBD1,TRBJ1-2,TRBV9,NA,TGTGCCAGCAGCGGTCAGGGGGGCTCGGGCTATGGCTACACCTTC,CASSGQGGSGYGYTF
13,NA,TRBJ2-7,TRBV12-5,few,TGTGCTAGTGTGATGTCGGGTCGGTACGAGCAGTACTTC,CASVMSGRYEQYF
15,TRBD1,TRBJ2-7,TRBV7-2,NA,TGTGCCAGCAGCTCCCCGGGGACAGGGGGCTACGAGCAGTACTTC,CASSSPGTGGYEQYF
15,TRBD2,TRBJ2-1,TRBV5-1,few,TGCGCCAGCAGCCTGGGACTAGCAAGGGACAATGAGCAGTTCTTC,CASSLGLARDNEQFF
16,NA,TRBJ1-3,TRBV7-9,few,TGTGCCAGCAGCTTAGCAATTTCGGGGGCTGGAAACACCATATATTTT,CASSLAISGAGNTIYF
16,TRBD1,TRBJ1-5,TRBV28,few,TGTGCCAACGCCACCCTGGGGACAGGGGGCTTTCAGCCCCAGCATTTT,CANATLGTGGFQPQHF
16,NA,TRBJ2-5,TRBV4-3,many,TGCGCCAGCAGCCAAGATCGACGGCAGGGGAGAGAGACCCAGTACTTC,CASSQDRRQGRETQYF
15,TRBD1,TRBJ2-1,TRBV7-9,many,TGTGCCAGCAGCAGGGACAGGTGGTCAGGCAATGAGCAGTTCTTC,CASSRDRWSGNEQFF
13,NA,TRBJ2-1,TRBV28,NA,TGTGCCAGCACACCCGGCTCCTACAATGAGCAGTTCTTC,CASTPGSYNEQFF
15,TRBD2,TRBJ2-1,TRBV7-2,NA,TGTGCCAGCAGCCCACCGACTAGCGGGAGGGGGGAGCAGTTCTTC,CASSPPTSGRGEQFF
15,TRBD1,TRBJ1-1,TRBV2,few,TGTGCCAGCAGGCGGGACAGGGGGCTCTACACTGAAGCTTTCTTT,CASRRDRGLYTEAFF
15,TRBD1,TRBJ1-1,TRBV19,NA,TGTGCCAGTAGTCCCCGGACAGGGGGCTACACTGAAGCTTTCTTT,CASSPRTGGYTEAFF
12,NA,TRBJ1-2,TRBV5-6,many,TGTGCCAGCAGCTTGGCGAGGCATGGCTACACCTTC,CASSLARHGYTF
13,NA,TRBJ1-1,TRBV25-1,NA,TGTGCCAGCATTGGACAGCTGAACACTGAAGCTTTCTTT,CASIGQLNTEAFF
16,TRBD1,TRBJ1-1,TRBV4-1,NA,TGCGCCAGCAGCCCAATCTTTGACAGGGGGAACACTGAAGCTTTCTTT,CASSPIFDRGNTEAFF
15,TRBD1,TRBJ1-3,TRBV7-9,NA,TGTGCCAGCAGCTTGGGACAGGGAGCTGGAAACACCATATATTTT,CASSLGQGAGNTIYF
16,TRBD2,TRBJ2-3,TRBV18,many,TGTGCCAGCTCTCCTAGAGCGGGGGGTAACACAGATACGCAGTATTTT,CASSPRAGGNTDTQYF
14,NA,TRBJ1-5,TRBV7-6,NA,TGTGCCAGCAGCTTGGAACAGGGTAATCAGCCCCAGCATTTT,CASSLEQGNQPQHF
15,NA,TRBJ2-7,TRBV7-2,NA,TGTGCCAGCAGCCACCGGGACAAAGTTAACTACGAGCAGTACTTC,CASSHRDKVNYEQYF
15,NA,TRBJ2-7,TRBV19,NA,TGTGCCAGTAGGGCGGACGGTCGGACATTCTACGAGCAGTACTTC,CASRADGRTFYEQYF
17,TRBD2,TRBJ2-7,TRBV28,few,TGTGCCGTAAGAGCGGCGGGAGGGTATAGCCCAGACTACGAGCAGTACTTC,CAVRAAGGYSPDYEQYF
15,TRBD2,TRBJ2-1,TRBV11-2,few,TGTGCCAGCAGCTTTAGCGGGGGGGCCCAAAATGAGCAGTTCTTC,CASSFSGGAQNEQFF
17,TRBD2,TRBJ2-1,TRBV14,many,TGTGCCAGCAGCCAAGAACTTCCAGCGGGATCCTACAATGAGCAGTTCTTC,CASSQELPAGSYNEQFF
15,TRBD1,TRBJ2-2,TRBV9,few,TGTGCCAGCGCGTCAGGGGGCATGAGCACCGGGGAGCTGTTTTTT,CASASGGMSTGELFF
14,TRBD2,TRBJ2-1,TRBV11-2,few,TGTGCCAGCAGCACAAGCGGGGGGTGGGATGAGCAGTTCTTC,CASSTSGGWDEQFF
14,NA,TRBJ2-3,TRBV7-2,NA,TGTGCCAGCAGCTTAAGCGGCGCGGTAGATACGCAGTATTTT,CASSLSGAVDTQYF
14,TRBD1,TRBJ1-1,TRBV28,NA,TGTGCCAGCAAACCGACAGGGAAGAACATCGAAGCTTTCTTT,CASKPTGKNIEAFF
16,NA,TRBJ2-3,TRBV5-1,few,TGCGCCAGCAGCTTGGGACTCGAGACTAACACAGATACGCAGTATTTT,CASSLGLETNTDTQYF
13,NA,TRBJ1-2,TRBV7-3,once,TGTGCCAGCAGCTCATCAGGGTTGGATGGCTACACCTTC,CASSSSGLDGYTF
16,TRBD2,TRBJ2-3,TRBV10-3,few,TGTGCCATCAAGTTTGTGCGGGAGGGCCAAGCAGATACGCAGTATTTT,CAIKFVREGQADTQYF
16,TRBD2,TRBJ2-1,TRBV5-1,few,TGCGCCAGCAGCTCGGCTAGCGGGGGGGCCTTGAGTGAGCAGTTCTTC,CASSSASGGALSEQFF
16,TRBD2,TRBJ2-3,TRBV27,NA,TGTGCCAGCAGTTGGACTAGCGGGGATTCCGTAAGATTGCAGTATTTT,CASSWTSGDSVRLQYF
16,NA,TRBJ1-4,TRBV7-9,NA,TGTGCCAGCAGCCCCCAGGGCGGCCAACCTAATGAAAAACTGTTTTTT,CASSPQGGQPNEKLFF
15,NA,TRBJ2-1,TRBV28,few,TGTGCCAGCAGTTTTCCCGATAGCTCCTACAATGAGCAGTTCTTC,CASSFPDSSYNEQFF
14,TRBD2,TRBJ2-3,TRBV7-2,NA,TGTGCCAGCAGCCCCAGCGGGGGGGTGGATACGCAGTATTTT,CASSPSGGVDTQYF
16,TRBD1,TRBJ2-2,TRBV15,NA,TGTGCCACCAGCGACAGGGCGATCTCGAACACCGGGGAGCTGTTTTTT,CATSDRAISNTGELFF
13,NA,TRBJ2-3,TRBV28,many,TGTGCCAGCAGTTTAGCTGGAGTAGATACGCAGTATTTT,CASSLAGVDTQYF
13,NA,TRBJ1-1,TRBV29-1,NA,TGCAGCGTTGTGGTGGGCATCTCCACTGAAGCTTTCTTT,CSVVVGISTEAFF
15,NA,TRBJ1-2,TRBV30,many,TGTGCCTGGAGTCCCCCGGGGGAAGCTAACTATGGCTACACCTTC,CAWSPPGEANYGYTF
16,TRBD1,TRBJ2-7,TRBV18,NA,TGTGCCAGCTCACCATTAGGGGGCCAAAGCTCCTACGAGCAGTACTTC,CASSPLGGQSSYEQYF
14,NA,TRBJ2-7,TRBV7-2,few,TGTGCCAGCAGCCCGGGTGGAGGGGTTGGCGAGCAGTACTTC,CASSPGGGVGEQYF
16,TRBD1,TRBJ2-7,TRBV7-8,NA,TGTGCCAGCAGCTCCCCTGGACAGGGGCGATACTACGAGCAGTACTTC,CASSSPGQGRYYEQYF
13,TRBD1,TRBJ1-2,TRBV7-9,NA,TGTGCCAGCAGCCCAACAGGGGGAGTCGGCTACACCTTC,CASSPTGGVGYTF
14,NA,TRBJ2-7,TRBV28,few,TGTGCCAGCAATACACAGGGAGACCTCTACGAGCAGTACTTC,CASNTQGDLYEQYF
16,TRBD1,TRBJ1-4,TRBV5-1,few,TGCGCCAGCAGCCTGGACAGGGGCCCTCCTAATGAAAAACTGTTTTTT,CASSLDRGPPNEKLFF
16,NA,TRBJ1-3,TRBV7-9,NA,TGTGCCAGCAGCTTGGGACTCACAAACTCTGGAAACACCATATATTTT,CASSLGLTNSGNTIYF